These T cell receptor beta chains were read from a single sample in a study of blood T cell repertoires in COVID-19. Profiled with immunoSEQ multiplex PCR; TCRdb holds only in-frame clones, not every one. Of more than 100,000 clones listed, 86% are singletons. The specimen was peripheral blood. The receptors derive from a man aged 35-49 years with acute or convalescent COVID-19. The CDR3 runs from the conserved cysteine through the conserved F or W. A D gene is named only where the DNA matches it firmly. Not every row has a clone size; where given, it reads once, few, many or a size class.

j_gene: TRBJ1-1
d_gene: .
abundance: .
v_gene: TRBV19
CDR3aa: CASSIRGIGNTEAFF
CDR3nt: TGTGCCAGTAGTATACGAGGCATAGGAAACACTGAAGCTTTCTTT

j_gene: TRBJ1-1
d_gene: .
abundance: .
v_gene: TRBV20-1
CDR3aa: CSARVLEAFF
CDR3nt: TGCAGTGCTAGAGTTCTTGAAGCTTTCTTT

j_gene: TRBJ2-1
d_gene: TRBD2
abundance: .
v_gene: TRBV20-1
CDR3aa: CSASGRVNEQFF
CDR3nt: TGCAGTGCTAGTGGGAGGGTAAATGAGCAGTTCTTC

j_gene: TRBJ2-1
d_gene: .
abundance: .
v_gene: TRBV11-3
CDR3aa: CASSLLGLNNEQFF
CDR3nt: TGTGCCAGCAGCTTACTCGGACTTAACAATGAGCAGTTCTTC

j_gene: TRBJ1-2
d_gene: .
abundance: .
v_gene: TRBV19
CDR3aa: CASSTRVQSNYGYTF
CDR3nt: TGTGCCAGTAGTACCAGGGTACAGAGCAACTATGGCTACACCTTC

j_gene: TRBJ2-7
d_gene: TRBD2
abundance: once
v_gene: TRBV7-2
CDR3aa: CASSLAGLGNYEQYF
CDR3nt: TGTGCCAGCAGCTTAGCGGGACTAGGGAACTACGAGCAGTACTTC

j_gene: TRBJ1-4
d_gene: .
abundance: once
v_gene: TRBV13
CDR3aa: CASSSVQGSNEKLFF
CDR3nt: TGTGCCAGCAGCTCCGTGCAGGGCTCTAATGAAAAACTGTTTTTT

j_gene: TRBJ1-5
d_gene: TRBD1
abundance: .
v_gene: TRBV29-1
CDR3aa: CSVGGQVDQPQHF
CDR3nt: TGCAGCGTTGGAGGACAGGTTGATCAGCCCCAGCATTTT

j_gene: TRBJ1-2
d_gene: .
abundance: .
v_gene: TRBV2
CDR3aa: CASSEAANYGYTF
CDR3nt: TGTGCCAGCAGTGAGGCAGCTAACTATGGCTACACCTTC

j_gene: TRBJ2-5
d_gene: .
abundance: .
v_gene: TRBV6-5
CDR3aa: CASSYSLARYQETQYF
CDR3nt: TGTGCCAGCAGTTACTCGTTAGCGAGGTACCAAGAGACCCAGTACTTC

j_gene: TRBJ1-2
d_gene: .
abundance: .
v_gene: TRBV7-2
CDR3aa: CASRPGQGYGYTF
CDR3nt: TGTGCCAGCAGACCTGGACAAGGCTATGGCTACACCTTC

j_gene: TRBJ1-5
d_gene: TRBD1
abundance: .
v_gene: TRBV6-2/TRBV6-3
CDR3aa: CASSLTGQGFWPQHF
CDR3nt: TGTGCCAGCAGTCTGACGGGACAGGGCTTTTGGCCCCAGCATTTT

j_gene: TRBJ1-1
d_gene: .
abundance: .
v_gene: TRBV13
CDR3aa: CASSLGYGRGNTEAFF
CDR3nt: TGTGCCAGCAGCTTAGGCTATGGCAGGGGGAACACTGAAGCTTTCTTT

j_gene: TRBJ2-3
d_gene: TRBD2
abundance: .
v_gene: TRBV14
CDR3aa: CASSLRTSATRADTQYF
CDR3nt: TGTGCCAGCAGCCTGCGGACTAGCGCTACGCGAGCCGATACGCAGTATTTT

j_gene: TRBJ2-3
d_gene: TRBD2
abundance: .
v_gene: TRBV11-3
CDR3aa: CASSFTLAGSTDTQYF
CDR3nt: TGTGCCAGCAGCTTTACGCTAGCGGGGAGCACAGATACGCAGTATTTT

j_gene: TRBJ1-1
d_gene: TRBD1
abundance: .
v_gene: TRBV19
CDR3aa: CASSLDRLNTEAFF
CDR3nt: TGTGCCAGTAGTCTGGACAGGTTGAACACTGAAGCTTTCTTT

j_gene: TRBJ2-7
d_gene: .
abundance: .
v_gene: TRBV30
CDR3aa: CAWSGARPASYEQYF
CDR3nt: TGTGCCTGGAGTGGGGCTCGTCCCGCCTCCTACGAGCAGTACTTC

j_gene: TRBJ1-2
d_gene: .
abundance: .
v_gene: TRBV27
CDR3aa: CASSPSPAGLGGYTF
CDR3nt: TGTGCCAGCAGTCCCTCCCCGGCAGGCCTCGGTGGCTACACCTTC

j_gene: TRBJ2-3
d_gene: .
abundance: .
v_gene: TRBV3-1/TRBV3-2
CDR3aa: CASSHNTGALDTQYF
CDR3nt: TGTGCCAGCAGCCATAATACAGGAGCCTTAGATACGCAGTATTTT

j_gene: TRBJ2-2
d_gene: TRBD1
abundance: .
v_gene: TRBV5-1
CDR3aa: CASSFTGAAGELFF
CDR3nt: TGCGCCAGCAGCTTCACAGGGGCGGCCGGGGAGCTGTTTTTT

j_gene: TRBJ1-4
d_gene: .
abundance: .
v_gene: TRBV19
CDR3aa: CASSMGATNEKLFF
CDR3nt: TGTGCCAGTAGTATGGGGGCCACTAATGAAAAACTGTTTTTT

j_gene: TRBJ2-7
d_gene: TRBD1
abundance: .
v_gene: TRBV5-4
CDR3aa: CASSSRDRGRYEQYF
CDR3nt: TGTGCCAGCAGCTCCCGGGACAGGGGGCGGTACGAGCAGTACTTC

j_gene: TRBJ2-1
d_gene: .
abundance: .
v_gene: TRBV5-1
CDR3aa: CASSGDVAYNEQFF
CDR3nt: TGCGCCAGCAGCGGAGACGTAGCTTACAATGAGCAGTTCTTC

j_gene: TRBJ2-1
d_gene: TRBD2
abundance: .
v_gene: TRBV11-2
CDR3aa: CASSSQSGLAAYNEQFF
CDR3nt: TGTGCCAGCAGCTCACAGTCGGGACTAGCGGCCTACAATGAGCAGTTCTTC

j_gene: TRBJ2-4
d_gene: TRBD2
abundance: .
v_gene: TRBV3-1/TRBV3-2
CDR3aa: CASSQVPSGGAAKNIQYF
CDR3nt: TGTGCCAGCAGCCAAGTTCCTAGCGGGGGGGCGGCCAAAAACATTCAGTACTTC

j_gene: TRBJ1-2
d_gene: .
abundance: .
v_gene: TRBV9
CDR3aa: CASSLSPGGRSLNGYTF
CDR3nt: TGTGCCAGCAGCCTATCACCGGGGGGTCGGTCGTTGAATGGCTACACCTTC

j_gene: TRBJ1-2
d_gene: TRBD1
abundance: .
v_gene: TRBV6-5
CDR3aa: CASSWGQNLPNYGYTF
CDR3nt: TGTGCCAGCAGTTGGGGACAGAATCTACCTAACTATGGCTACACCTTC

j_gene: TRBJ2-1
d_gene: .
abundance: .
v_gene: TRBV15
CDR3aa: CATSTSINSYNEQFF
CDR3nt: TGTGCCACCAGCACTAGCATTAACTCCTACAATGAGCAGTTCTTC

j_gene: TRBJ1-2
d_gene: .
abundance: .
v_gene: TRBV29-1
CDR3aa: CSVLEGLNYGYTF
CDR3nt: TGCAGCGTTTTGGAGGGATTGAACTATGGCTACACCTTC

j_gene: TRBJ2-5
d_gene: .
abundance: .
v_gene: TRBV5-5
CDR3aa: CASSLRIGEQETQYF
CDR3nt: TGTGCCAGCAGCTTGCGGATCGGGGAGCAAGAGACCCAGTACTTC

j_gene: TRBJ1-1
d_gene: .
abundance: .
v_gene: TRBV10-1
CDR3aa: CASSESGLGGTEAFF
CDR3nt: TGCGCCAGCAGTGAGTCTGGGCTTGGGGGGACTGAAGCTTTCTTT

j_gene: TRBJ2-3
d_gene: TRBD2
abundance: .
v_gene: TRBV11-2
CDR3aa: CASSFSGRVVSTDTQYF
CDR3nt: TGTGCCAGCAGCTTCAGCGGGAGGGTGGTTAGCACAGATACGCAGTATTTT

j_gene: TRBJ2-2
d_gene: TRBD1
abundance: .
v_gene: TRBV5-4
CDR3aa: CASSLRRQGFITGELFF
CDR3nt: TGTGCCAGCAGCTTGCGTAGACAGGGGTTTATCACCGGGGAGCTGTTTTTT

j_gene: TRBJ1-5
d_gene: .
abundance: .
v_gene: TRBV7-2
CDR3aa: CASSLGPSSSNQPQHF
CDR3nt: TGTGCCAGCAGCTTGGGGCCTTCTTCTAGCAATCAGCCCCAGCATTTT

j_gene: TRBJ1-2
d_gene: TRBD1
abundance: .
v_gene: TRBV7-2
CDR3aa: CASSPAGQGGYGYTF
CDR3nt: TGTGCCAGCAGCCCGGCGGGACAGGGGGGATATGGCTACACCTTC

j_gene: TRBJ1-5
d_gene: TRBD1
abundance: .
v_gene: TRBV27
CDR3aa: CASSRGQGSVQPQHF
CDR3nt: TGTGCCAGCAGCCGAGGACAGGGGAGCGTTCAGCCCCAGCATTTT

j_gene: TRBJ1-4
d_gene: TRBD1
abundance: few
v_gene: TRBV7-9
CDR3aa: CASSHPDRGREKLFF
CDR3nt: TGTGCCAGCAGCCACCCGGACAGGGGGCGGGAAAAACTGTTTTTT

j_gene: TRBJ2-1
d_gene: .
abundance: .
v_gene: TRBV6-2/TRBV6-3
CDR3aa: CASSYSSTGNEQFF
CDR3nt: TGTGCCAGCAGTTACTCGAGTACAGGCAATGAGCAGTTCTTC

j_gene: TRBJ1-3
d_gene: .
abundance: .
v_gene: TRBV12-5
CDR3aa: CASGSGSGNTIYF
CDR3nt: TGTGCTAGTGGCTCAGGGTCTGGAAACACCATATATTTT

j_gene: TRBJ1-5
d_gene: TRBD1
abundance: few
v_gene: TRBV7-2
CDR3aa: CASSHRDSESDQHF
CDR3nt: TGTGCCAGCAGCCACCGGGACAGCGAGTCAGACCAGCATTTT

j_gene: TRBJ1-4
d_gene: TRBD1
abundance: .
v_gene: TRBV27
CDR3aa: CASRNLGTGGAGNEKLFF
CDR3nt: TGTGCCAGCAGAAACCTTGGGACAGGGGGCGCAGGAAATGAAAAACTGTTTTTT

j_gene: TRBJ2-7
d_gene: TRBD2
abundance: few
v_gene: TRBV5-5
CDR3aa: CASSFNAGRVDEQYF
CDR3nt: TGTGCCAGCAGCTTCAACGCCGGGAGGGTAGACGAGCAGTACTTC

j_gene: TRBJ1-1
d_gene: TRBD1
abundance: .
v_gene: TRBV7-2
CDR3aa: CASSPPTGLGNTEAFF
CDR3nt: TGTGCCAGCAGCCCCCCGACAGGGCTTGGGAACACTGAAGCTTTCTTT

j_gene: TRBJ2-1
d_gene: TRBD2
abundance: .
v_gene: TRBV5-1
CDR3aa: CASSLATGSAGGNGNEQFF
CDR3nt: TGCGCCAGCAGCTTGGCCACGGGTAGCGCGGGGGGGAACGGCAATGAGCAGTTCTTC

j_gene: TRBJ2-2
d_gene: TRBD1
abundance: .
v_gene: TRBV30
CDR3aa: CAWTQDRGPSGELFF
CDR3nt: TGTGCCTGGACCCAGGACAGGGGACCATCCGGGGAGCTGTTTTTT

j_gene: TRBJ1-3
d_gene: TRBD1
abundance: .
v_gene: TRBV11-3
CDR3aa: CASSPGGSGNTIYF
CDR3nt: TGTGCCAGCAGCCCAGGGGGCTCTGGAAACACCATATATTTT

j_gene: TRBJ1-6
d_gene: TRBD1
abundance: .
v_gene: TRBV7-9
CDR3aa: CAGRQGNSPLHF
CDR3nt: TGTGCCGGCCGACAGGGGAATTCACCCCTCCACTTT

j_gene: TRBJ1-2
d_gene: TRBD1
abundance: .
v_gene: TRBV30
CDR3aa: CAWSLGQANYGYTF
CDR3nt: TGTGCCTGGAGTCTCGGACAGGCAAACTATGGCTACACCTTC

j_gene: TRBJ2-3
d_gene: TRBD2
abundance: .
v_gene: TRBV11-2
CDR3aa: CASSFGGGSDTQYF
CDR3nt: TGTGCCAGCAGCTTCGGCGGGGGATCAGATACGCAGTATTTT